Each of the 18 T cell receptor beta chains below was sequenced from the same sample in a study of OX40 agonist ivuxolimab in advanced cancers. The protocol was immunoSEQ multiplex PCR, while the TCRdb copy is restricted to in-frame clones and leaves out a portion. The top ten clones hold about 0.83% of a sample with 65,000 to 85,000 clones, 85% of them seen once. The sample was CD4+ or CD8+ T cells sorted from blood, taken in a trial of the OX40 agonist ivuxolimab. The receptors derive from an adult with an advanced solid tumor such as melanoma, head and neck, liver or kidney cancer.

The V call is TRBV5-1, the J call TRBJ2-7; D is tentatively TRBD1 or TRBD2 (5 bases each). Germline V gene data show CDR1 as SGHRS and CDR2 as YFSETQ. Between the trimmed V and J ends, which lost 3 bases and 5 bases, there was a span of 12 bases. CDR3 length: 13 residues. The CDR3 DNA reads TGCGCCAGCAGCTCAAGGCAGGGAGACGAGCAGTACTTC. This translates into CASSSRQGDEQYF.

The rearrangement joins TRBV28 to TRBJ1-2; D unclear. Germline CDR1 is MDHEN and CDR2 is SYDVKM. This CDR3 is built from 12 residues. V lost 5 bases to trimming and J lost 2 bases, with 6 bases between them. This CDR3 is CASSNNNYGYTF. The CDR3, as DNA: TGTGCCAGCAGTAATAACAACTATGGCTACACCTTC.

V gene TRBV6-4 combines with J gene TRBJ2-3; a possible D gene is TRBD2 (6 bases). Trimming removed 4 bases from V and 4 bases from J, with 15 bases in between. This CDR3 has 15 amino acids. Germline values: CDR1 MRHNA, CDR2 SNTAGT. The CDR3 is CASSVQGLPSDTQYF. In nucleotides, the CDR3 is TGTGCCAGCAGTGTCCAGGGACTCCCATCAGATACGCAGTATTTT.

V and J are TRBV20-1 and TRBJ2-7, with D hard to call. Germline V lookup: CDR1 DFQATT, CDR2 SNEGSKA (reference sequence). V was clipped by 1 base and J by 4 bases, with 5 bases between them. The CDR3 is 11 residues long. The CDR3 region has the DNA TGCAGTGCTAGAGCCCAGTACGAGCAGTACTTC. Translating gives CSARAQYEQYF.

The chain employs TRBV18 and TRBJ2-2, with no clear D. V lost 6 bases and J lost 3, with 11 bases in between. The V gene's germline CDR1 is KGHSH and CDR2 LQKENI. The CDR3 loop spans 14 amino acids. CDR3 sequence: CASSRPGHTGELFF. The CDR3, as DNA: TGTGCCAGCTCCCGGCCAGGACACACCGGGGAGCTGTTTTTT.

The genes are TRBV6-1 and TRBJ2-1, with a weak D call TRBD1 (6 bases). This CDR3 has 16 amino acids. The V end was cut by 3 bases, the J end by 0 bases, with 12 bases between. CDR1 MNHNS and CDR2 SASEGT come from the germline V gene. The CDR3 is CASSETQGSSYNEQFF. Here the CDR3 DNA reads TGTGCCAGCAGTGAGACCCAGGGGAGCTCCTACAATGAGCAGTTCTTC.

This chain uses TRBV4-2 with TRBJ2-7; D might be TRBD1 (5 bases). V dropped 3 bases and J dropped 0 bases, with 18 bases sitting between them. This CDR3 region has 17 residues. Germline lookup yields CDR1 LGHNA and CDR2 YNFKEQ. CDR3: CASSQGLSRQSSYEQYF. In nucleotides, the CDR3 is TGTGCCAGCAGCCAGGGGCTATCTCGCCAAAGCTCCTACGAGCAGTACTTC.

The CDR3 region is CASRLAGGGNIQYF. The DNA of the CDR3 is TGTGCCAGCCGGTTGGCAGGGGGCGGAAACATTCAGTACTTC. The chain has TRBV6-5 and TRBJ2-4, with 8 nucleotides matching TRBD1. With 8 bases clipped from V and 6 bases from J, the junction kept 9 bases outside the gene matches. Germline V gene sequence: CDR1 MNHEY, CDR2 SVGAGI. This CDR3 is 14 amino acids long.

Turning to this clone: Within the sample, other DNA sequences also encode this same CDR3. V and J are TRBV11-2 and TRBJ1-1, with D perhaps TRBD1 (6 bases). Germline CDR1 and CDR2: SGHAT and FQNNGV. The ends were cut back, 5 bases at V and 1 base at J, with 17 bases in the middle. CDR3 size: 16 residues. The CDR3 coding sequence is TGTGCCAGCAGCCCCGGGCAGGGGCGCAGGAACACTGAAGCTTTCTTT. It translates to CASSPGQGRRNTEAFF.

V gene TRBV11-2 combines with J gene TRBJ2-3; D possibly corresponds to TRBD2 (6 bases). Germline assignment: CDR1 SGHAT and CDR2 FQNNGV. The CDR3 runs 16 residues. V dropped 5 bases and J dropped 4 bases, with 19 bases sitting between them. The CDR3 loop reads CASSPQRGGRADTQYF. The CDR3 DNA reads TGTGCCAGCAGCCCCCAGAGGGGAGGTAGGGCAGATACGCAGTATTTT. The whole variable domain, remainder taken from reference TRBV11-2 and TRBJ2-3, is EAGVAQSPRYKIIEKRQSVAFWCNPISGHATLYWYQQILGQGPKLLIQFQNNGVVDDSQLPKDRFSAERLKGVDSTLKIQPAKLEDSAVYLCASSPQRGGRADTQYFGPGTRLTVL.

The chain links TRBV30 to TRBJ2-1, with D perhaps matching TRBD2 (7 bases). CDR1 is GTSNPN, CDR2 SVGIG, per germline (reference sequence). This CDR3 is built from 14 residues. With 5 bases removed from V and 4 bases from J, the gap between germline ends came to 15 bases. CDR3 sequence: CAWEGGGGYNEQFF. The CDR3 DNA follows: TGTGCCTGGGAAGGGGGAGGGGGTTACAATGAGCAGTTCTTC.

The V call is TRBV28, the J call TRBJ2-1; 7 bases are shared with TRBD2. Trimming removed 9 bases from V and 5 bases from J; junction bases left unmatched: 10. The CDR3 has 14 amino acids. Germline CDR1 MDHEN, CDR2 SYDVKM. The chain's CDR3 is CASTGGLRDNEQFF. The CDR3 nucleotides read TGTGCCAGTACGGGGGGACTCCGAGACAATGAGCAGTTCTTC.

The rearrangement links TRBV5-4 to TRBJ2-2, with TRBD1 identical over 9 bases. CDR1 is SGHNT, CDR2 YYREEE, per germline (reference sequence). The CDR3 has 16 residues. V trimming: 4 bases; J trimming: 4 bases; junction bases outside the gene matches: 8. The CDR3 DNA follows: TGTGCCAGCAGCATCCGGGACAGGGCACTCACCGGGGAGCTGTTTTTT. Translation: CASSIRDRALTGELFF. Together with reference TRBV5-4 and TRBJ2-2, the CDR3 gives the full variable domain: ETGVTQSPTHLIKTRGQQVTLRCSSQSGHNTVSWYQQALGQGPQFIFQYYREEENGRGNFPPRFSGLQFPNYSSELNVNALELDDSALYLCASSIRDRALTGELFFGEGSRLTVL.

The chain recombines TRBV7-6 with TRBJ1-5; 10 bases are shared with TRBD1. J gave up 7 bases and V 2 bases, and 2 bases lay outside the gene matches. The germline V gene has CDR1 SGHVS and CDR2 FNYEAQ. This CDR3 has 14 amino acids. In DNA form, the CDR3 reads TGTGCCAGCAGCTTAAGGACAGGGGGGCAGCCCCAGCATTTT. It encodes CASSLRTGGQPQHF.

The CDR3 nucleotides are TGTGCCAGCAGTGATCTCCGGGGGAGGATAGATGAAAAACTGTTTTTT. Amino acid sequence: CASSDLRGRIDEKLFF. V is TRBV25-1 and J is TRBJ1-4; D possibly corresponds to TRBD1 (5 bases). CDR3 length: 16 amino acids. The V end was cut by 3 bases, the J end by 6 bases, with 17 bases between. Germline CDR1 reads MGHDK; CDR2 reads SYGVNS.

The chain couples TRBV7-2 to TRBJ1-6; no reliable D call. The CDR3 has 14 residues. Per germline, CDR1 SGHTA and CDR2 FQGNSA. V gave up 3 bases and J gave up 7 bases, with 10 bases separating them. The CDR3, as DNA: TGTGCCAGCAGCTTGTTACAGAAGAATTCACCCCTCCACTTT. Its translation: CASSLLQKNSPLHF. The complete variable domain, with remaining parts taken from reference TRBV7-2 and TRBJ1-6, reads GAGVSQSPSNKVTEKGKDVELRCDPISGHTALYWYRQSLGQGLEFLIYFQGNSAPDKSGLPSDRFSAERTGGSVSTLTIQRTQQEDSAVYLCASSLLQKNSPLHFGNGTRLTVT.

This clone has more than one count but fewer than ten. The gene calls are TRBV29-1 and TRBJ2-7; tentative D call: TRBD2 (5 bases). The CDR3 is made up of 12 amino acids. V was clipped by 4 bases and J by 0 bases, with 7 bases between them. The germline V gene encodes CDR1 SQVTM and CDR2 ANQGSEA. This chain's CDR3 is CSVVGDSYEQYF. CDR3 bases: TGCAGCGTTGTGGGAGACTCCTACGAGCAGTACTTC.

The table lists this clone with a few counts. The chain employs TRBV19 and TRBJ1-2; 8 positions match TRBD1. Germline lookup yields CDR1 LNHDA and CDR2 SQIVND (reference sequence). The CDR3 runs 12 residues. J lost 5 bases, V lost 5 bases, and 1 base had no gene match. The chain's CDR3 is CASSYRGYGYTF. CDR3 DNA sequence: TGTGCCAGTAGTTACAGGGGGTATGGCTACACCTTC. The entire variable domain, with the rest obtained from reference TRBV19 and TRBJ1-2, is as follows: DGGITQSPKYLFRKEGQNVTLSCEQNLNHDAMYWYRQDPGQGLRLIYYSQIVNDFQKGDIAEGYSVSREKKESFPLTVTSAQKNPTAFYLCASSYRGYGYTFGSGTRLTVV.